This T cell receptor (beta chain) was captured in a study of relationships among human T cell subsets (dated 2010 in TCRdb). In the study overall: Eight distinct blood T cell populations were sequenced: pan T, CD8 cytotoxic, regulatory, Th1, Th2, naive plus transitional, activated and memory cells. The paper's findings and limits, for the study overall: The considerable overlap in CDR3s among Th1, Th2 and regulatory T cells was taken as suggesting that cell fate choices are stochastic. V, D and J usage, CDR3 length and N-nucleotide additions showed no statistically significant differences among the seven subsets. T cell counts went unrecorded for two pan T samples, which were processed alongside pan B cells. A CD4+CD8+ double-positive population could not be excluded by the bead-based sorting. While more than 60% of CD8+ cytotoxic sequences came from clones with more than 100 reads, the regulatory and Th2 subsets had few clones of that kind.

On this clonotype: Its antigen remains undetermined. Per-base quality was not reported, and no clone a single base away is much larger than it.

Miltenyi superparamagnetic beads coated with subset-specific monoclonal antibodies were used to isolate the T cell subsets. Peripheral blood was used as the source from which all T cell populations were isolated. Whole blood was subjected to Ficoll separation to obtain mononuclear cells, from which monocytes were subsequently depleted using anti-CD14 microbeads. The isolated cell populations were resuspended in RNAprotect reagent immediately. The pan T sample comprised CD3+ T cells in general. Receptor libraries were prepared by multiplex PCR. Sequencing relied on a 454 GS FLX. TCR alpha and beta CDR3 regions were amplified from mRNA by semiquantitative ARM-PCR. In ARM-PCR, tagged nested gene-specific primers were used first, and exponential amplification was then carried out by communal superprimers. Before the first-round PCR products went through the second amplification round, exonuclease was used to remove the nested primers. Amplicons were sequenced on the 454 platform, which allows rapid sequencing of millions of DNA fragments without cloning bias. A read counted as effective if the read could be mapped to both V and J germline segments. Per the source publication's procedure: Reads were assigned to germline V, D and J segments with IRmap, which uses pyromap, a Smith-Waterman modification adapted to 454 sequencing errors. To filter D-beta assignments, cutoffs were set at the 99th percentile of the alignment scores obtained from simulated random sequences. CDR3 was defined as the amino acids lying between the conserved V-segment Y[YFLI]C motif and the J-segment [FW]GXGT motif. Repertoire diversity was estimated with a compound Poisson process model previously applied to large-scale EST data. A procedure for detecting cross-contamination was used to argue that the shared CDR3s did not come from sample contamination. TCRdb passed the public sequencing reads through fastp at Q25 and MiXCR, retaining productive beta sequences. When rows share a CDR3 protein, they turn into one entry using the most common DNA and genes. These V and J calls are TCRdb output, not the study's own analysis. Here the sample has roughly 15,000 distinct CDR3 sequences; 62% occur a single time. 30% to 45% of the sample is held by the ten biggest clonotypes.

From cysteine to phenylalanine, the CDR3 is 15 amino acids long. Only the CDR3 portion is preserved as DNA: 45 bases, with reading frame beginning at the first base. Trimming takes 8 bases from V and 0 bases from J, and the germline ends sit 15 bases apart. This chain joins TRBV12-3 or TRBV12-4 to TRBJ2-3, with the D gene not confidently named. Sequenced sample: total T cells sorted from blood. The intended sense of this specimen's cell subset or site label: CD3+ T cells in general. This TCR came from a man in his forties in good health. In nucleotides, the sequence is TGTGCCAGCGGTAGAAGTTCATACAGCACAGATACGCAGTATTTT. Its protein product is CASGRSSYSTDTQYF.